This T cell receptor beta chain is from a study of OX40 agonist ivuxolimab in advanced cancers. Germline CDR1 MDHEN, CDR2 SYDVKM. The ends lost 8 bases at V and 5 bases at J; junction bases unmatched: 4. This CDR3 spans 12 amino acids. On this clone itself: The identical CDR3 is also encoded by other nucleotide sequences in the sample.

The protocol was immunoSEQ multiplex PCR, while the TCRdb copy is restricted to in-frame clones and leaves out a portion. The sample contains about 55,000 clones, 88% of which appear only once. The sequences come from CD4+ or CD8+ T cells sorted from blood, collected in a trial of the OX40 agonist ivuxolimab. The source is an adult with an advanced solid tumor such as melanoma, head and neck, liver or kidney cancer. The rearrangement links TRBV28 to TRBJ1-2, with TRBD1 matching over 8 bases. The CDR3 DNA reads as TGTGCCAGCTCGGGACAGGCTTATGGCTACACCTTC. Amino acids: CASSGQAYGYTF.